These 6 T cell receptor beta chains came from one sample sequenced in a study of low-dose radiotherapy and immunotherapy resistance in tumors. Gene-specific TRAV and TRBV primers were used for first-strand cDNA, covering alpha and beta chains. TCR amplification involved roughly 21 PCR cycles with a constant-region primer and V-primer adapter. TCRdb re-derived calls from the reads in MiXCR, one entry per CDR3 protein. The sample holds approximately 84,000 distinct CDR3 sequences; roughly a sixth are singletons and the top ten take about 2.8%. Time point defined: before trial treatment. Sequencing used PBMCs, obtained before treatment. Receptors originate from a male donor with prostate cancer.

This clonotype was observed at least ten times. V usage is TRBV7-2 and J usage is TRBJ2-6; D is possibly TRBD1 (5 bases). The V and J ends lost 5 bases and 0 bases respectively, with 8 bases between them. CDR1 is SGHTA and CDR2 is FQGNSA in the germline V gene. The CDR3 consists of 15 residues. The CDR3 loop is CASSLQVSGANVLTF. In DNA, the CDR3 is TGTGCCAGCAGCCTACAGGTCTCTGGGGCCAACGTCCTGACTTTC.

V is TRBV29-1 and J is TRBJ2-5, with a tentative D call TRBD1 (6 bases). Germline assignment: CDR1 SQVTM and CDR2 ANQGSEA. V dropped 4 bases and J dropped 3 bases, with 21 bases sitting between them. This CDR3 comprises 16 residues. CDR3 nucleotide sequence: TGCAGCGTTGTTGGGACACCAAGGGGACACAAAGAGACCCAGTACTTC. Protein sequence: CSVVGTPRGHKETQYF. The variable domain in full, with the rest retrieved from reference TRBV29-1 and TRBJ2-5, is SAVISQKPSRDICQRGTSLTIQCQVDSQVTMMFWYRQQPGQSLTLIATANQGSEATYESGFVIDKFPISRPNLTFSTLTVSNMSPEDSSIYLCSVVGTPRGHKETQYFGPGTRLLVL.

The sample holds many counts of this clonotype. The chain couples TRBV5-1 to TRBJ1-1; 7 bases align to TRBD1. CDR1 and CDR2 (germline): SGHRS, YFSETQ. The CDR3 totals 13 residues. V was pared by 6 bases and J by 4 bases, with 6 bases of the junction left unmatched. In nucleotides, the CDR3 is TGCGCCAGCACATCCGACAGGGCCACTGAAGCTTTCTTT. Translation: CASTSDRATEAFF.

This clonotype showed up many times. This chain joins TRBV5-4 and TRBJ2-5; D might be TRBD2 (6 bases). The CDR3 has 13 amino acids. Germline lookup yields CDR1 SGHNT and CDR2 YYREEE (reference sequence). Trimming stripped 4 bases from V and 2 bases from J, with 9 bases between. The CDR3 protein is CASSRGVQETQYF. CDR3 nucleotides: TGTGCCAGCAGCCGCGGGGTACAAGAGACCCAGTACTTC. The full variable domain, its missing parts supplied by reference TRBV5-4 and TRBJ2-5, is ETGVTQSPTHLIKTRGQQVTLRCSSQSGHNTVSWYQQALGQGPQFIFQYYREEENGRGNFPPRFSGLQFPNYSSELNVNALELDDSALYLCASSRGVQETQYFGPGTRLLVL.

This clonotype was seen ten or more times. The chain couples TRBV6-1 to TRBJ1-1, with D tentatively TRBD1 (5 bases). Trimming took off 1 base at V and 7 bases at J, with 10 bases between the two ends. The CDR3 is made up of 13 amino acids. Germline assignment: CDR1 MNHNS and CDR2 SASEGT. The CDR3 sequence is CASSEVQGFEAFF. CDR3 DNA: TGTGCCAGCAGTGAAGTTCAGGGATTTGAAGCTTTCTTT.

This clonotype came up many times. This chain uses TRBV5-1 with TRBJ1-5; D uncertain. CDR1 SGHRS and CDR2 YFSETQ come from the germline V gene. Deletions cut 0 bases from V and 3 bases from J, with 7 bases between. This CDR3 contains 14 residues. In DNA, the CDR3 is TGCGCCAGCAGCTTGGGGGGAATCAATCAGCCCCAGCATTTT. This sequence encodes CASSLGGINQPQHF.